The 17 T cell receptor beta chains below were found in one sample sequenced in a study of T cells in narcolepsy (dated 2018 in TCRdb). The receptor library was made with the immunoSEQ multiplex PCR assay. In TCRdb, the immuneACCESS table is reduced to in-frame sequences with V and J assigned. These tables do not hold every clone; where another copy was compared, an unresolved V gene accounts for under half, and the others remain unexplained. The sample table contains fewer than 40,000 clones; only one count was recorded for approximately 80% of them. Together, the top ten hold roughly 1.2% of the sample. The material sequenced was CD45RA- memory CD4+ T cells from PBMCs. The cell subset or site label corresponds to: memory T cells sorted ex vivo from peripheral blood. These receptors all stem from a human donor with narcolepsy.

The genes are TRBV6-6 and TRBJ1-1; D is unclear. Germline CDR1 and CDR2: MNHNY and SVGAGI (reference sequence). Trimming shortened V by 3 bases and J by 5 bases, and 10 bases separated the two germline ends. This CDR3 has 13 residues. The CDR3 reads CASSYRSGTEAFF. DNA for the CDR3: TGTGCCAGCAGTTATAGAAGCGGGACTGAAGCTTTCTTT.

The V gene is TRBV4-2, the J gene TRBJ2-5; 7 bases line up with TRBD2. Germline assignment: CDR1 LGHNA and CDR2 YNFKEQ. The CDR3 runs to 14 residues. V gave up 0 bases and J gave up 7 bases; unmatched junction bases: 5. The DNA for the CDR3 is TGTGCCAGCAGCCAAGAGGGAGGGTACGGGACCCAGTACTTC. Translation: CASSQEGGYGTQYF.

A single count supports this clone. The rearrangement links TRBV19 to TRBJ1-1; weak D call: TRBD1 (6 bases). Deletions cut 5 bases from V and 11 bases from J, with 18 bases between. The CDR3 is made up of 13 amino acids. Germline-derived CDR1 and CDR2 are LNHDA and SQIVND (reference sequence). The CDR3 here is CASSPRGLEVAFF. In DNA, the CDR3 is TGTGCCAGTAGTCCGCGGGGGCTGGAAGTGGCTTTCTTT.

This chain connects TRBV6-5 to TRBJ1-1; maybe TRBD1 (6 bases). CDR1 and CDR2 from the germline V gene are MNHEY and SVGAGI. This CDR3 has 11 amino acids. V lost 5 bases and J 10 bases, leaving 11 bases between the germline ends. CDR3 protein: CASSVTGRAFF. For the CDR3, the DNA is TGTGCCAGCAGTGTTACAGGGAGAGCTTTCTTT.

A word on this clone: Because it lacks the conserved phenylalanine or tryptophan at the end, this CDR3 is likely a read error. V gene TRBV27 combines with J gene TRBJ1-2, with 8 bases lining up with TRBD1. Germline lookup yields CDR1 MNHEY and CDR2 SMNVEV (reference sequence). CDR3 length: 17 amino acids. After removal of 6 bases from V and 8 bases from J, the junction contained 20 bases not matched to a gene. The CDR3 loop reads CASSPYRGTGTGGGYTL. The CDR3 DNA reads as TGTGCCAGCAGCCCCTACCGGGGGACCGGGACAGGCGGGGGCTACACCCTC.

The rearrangement links TRBV7-2 to TRBJ1-5; D ambiguous. The V and J ends lost 1 base and 1 base respectively, with 8 bases between them. Germline loops: CDR1 SGHTA, CDR2 FQGNSA. This CDR3 is 15 amino acids long. The CDR3 bases are TGTGCCAGCAGCTTAGTAGTGGGGAGCAATCAGCCCCAGCATTTT. Its translation: CASSLVVGSNQPQHF.

This rearrangement joins TRBV5-1 to TRBJ1-4; 9 bases match TRBD1. Germline V gives CDR1 SGHRS, CDR2 YFSETQ. The junction had 6 bases not matched to a gene; V was cut back by 4 bases and J by 8 bases. There are 14 residues in the CDR3. DNA for the CDR3: TGCGCCAGCAGCCCCGGACAGGGGCGCGAAAAACTGTTTTTT. It codes for CASSPGQGREKLFF.

V gene TRBV19 combines with J gene TRBJ1-2; D is perhaps TRBD1 (5 bases). In germline, CDR1 is LNHDA, CDR2 SQIVND (reference sequence). The germline V and J ends were trimmed by 4 bases and 6 bases, with 21 bases remaining between them. The CDR3 is 16 amino acids. The CDR3 DNA reads TGTGCCAGTAGTAAGGGAGCGGAGGGGCTGATAAATGGCTACACCTTC. This gives the protein CASSKGAEGLINGYTF.

The CDR3 loop is CASSLQGAAYEQYV. As DNA, the CDR3 is TGTGCCAGCAGCTTACAGGGGGCTGCCTACGAGCAGTACGTC. The chain joins TRBV7-8 to TRBJ2-7, with 8 bases matching TRBD1. The CDR3 covers 14 residues. After removal of 2 bases from V and 2 bases from J, the junction contained 2 bases not matched to a gene. Germline lookup yields CDR1 SGHVS and CDR2 FQNEAQ.

V is TRBV5-6 and J is TRBJ1-2, with 7 nucleotides matching TRBD1. The CDR3 is 14 amino acids. The V segment lost 4 bases and the J segment 5 bases; nucleotides outside the gene matches: 8. Germline V gene lookup returns CDR1 SGHDT and CDR2 YYEEEE. The CDR3 DNA is TGTGCCAGCAGCCTACAGGGGCGGGGGTATGGCTACACCTTC. Its protein product is CASSLQGRGYGYTF.

This clone was seen only once. The chain links TRBV7-8 to TRBJ2-3; either TRBD1 or TRBD2 may supply D (5 bases each). The V end was cut by 7 bases, the J end by 6 bases, with 11 bases between. The CDR3 totals 12 residues. CDR1 is SGHVS and CDR2 is FQNEAQ in the germline V gene. The CDR3 DNA is TGTGCCAGCAACTTCGAGGGGGATACGCAGTATTTT. It translates to CASNFEGDTQYF.

This clone came up a few times. The chain is built from TRBV9 and TRBJ2-7; D not certain. The V end was cut by 4 bases, the J end by 7 bases, with 15 bases between. Per germline, CDR1 SGDLS and CDR2 YYNGEE. The CDR3 is made up of 13 amino acids. CDR3 DNA: TGTGCCAGCAGCAAAGACGTCGTCGGAGAGCAGTACTTC. Its protein is CASSKDVVGEQYF.

This chain joins TRBV30 and TRBJ1-2; the D is unclear. CDR3 length: 13 amino acids. Trimming took off 3 bases at V and 1 base at J, with 9 bases between the two ends. Germline values: CDR1 GTSNPN, CDR2 SVGIG (reference sequence). This chain's CDR3 is CAWSGDFNYGYTF. CDR3 in DNA: TGTGCCTGGAGCGGTGACTTTAACTATGGCTACACCTTC.

The rearrangement uses TRBV10-1 and TRBJ1-1, with no clear D. CDR3 size: 13 residues. Germline V lookup: CDR1 WNHNN, CDR2 SYGVQD (reference sequence). Trimming removed 7 bases at V and 5 bases at J, with 14 bases between. CDR3 in amino acids: CASKKQLGTEAFF. The CDR3 coding sequence is TGCGCCAGCAAGAAGCAGTTGGGGACTGAAGCTTTCTTT.

The chain uses TRBV10-2 and TRBJ2-1; tentatively, D is TRBD1 or TRBD2 (5 bases each). The CDR3 covers 18 residues. Trimming pared 4 bases from V and 0 bases from J, leaving 19 bases between. Germline V lookup: CDR1 WSHSY, CDR2 SAAADI. The CDR3 region is CASSALGVPDPSYNEQFF. The CDR3 DNA sequence: TGCGCCAGCAGTGCTCTGGGGGTACCCGATCCCTCCTACAATGAGCAGTTCTTC.

The chain uses TRBV19 and TRBJ2-3; TRBD1 is a possible D gene (6 bases). V lost 6 bases to trimming and J lost 4 bases, with 8 bases between them. CDR1 and CDR2 (germline): LNHDA, SQIVND (reference sequence). CDR3 size: 12 residues. The CDR3 bases are TGTGCCAGTAGCAGACAGGCAGATACGCAGTATTTT. Translating it yields CASSRQADTQYF.

The rearrangement joins TRBV7-8 to TRBJ2-5; D call uncertain. This CDR3 comprises 12 residues. V shed 5 bases and J shed 4 bases, with 8 bases lying between them. CDR1 SGHVS and CDR2 FQNEAQ come from the germline V gene. The CDR3 DNA is TGTGCCAGCAGCCCTGCGAGAGAGACCCAGTACTTC. This translates into CASSPARETQYF.